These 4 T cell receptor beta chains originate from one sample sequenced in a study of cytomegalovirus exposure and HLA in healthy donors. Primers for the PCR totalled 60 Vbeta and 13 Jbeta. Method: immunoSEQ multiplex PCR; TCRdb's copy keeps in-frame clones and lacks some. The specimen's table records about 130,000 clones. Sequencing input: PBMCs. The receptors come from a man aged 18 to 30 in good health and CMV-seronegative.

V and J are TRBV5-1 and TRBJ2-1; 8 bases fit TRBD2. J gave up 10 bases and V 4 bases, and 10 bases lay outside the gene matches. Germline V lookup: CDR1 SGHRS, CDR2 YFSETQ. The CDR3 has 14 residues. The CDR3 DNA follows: TGCGCCAGCAGCCCCGGACTAGCCCCGGAGGAGCAGTTCTTC. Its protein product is CASSPGLAPEEQFF.

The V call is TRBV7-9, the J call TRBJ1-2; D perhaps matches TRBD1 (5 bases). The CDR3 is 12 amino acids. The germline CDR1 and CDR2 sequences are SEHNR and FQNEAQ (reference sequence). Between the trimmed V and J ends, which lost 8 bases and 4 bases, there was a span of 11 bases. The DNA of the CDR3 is TGTGCCAGCTCCGGGGGGGTCTATGGCTACACCTTC. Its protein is CASSGGVYGYTF.

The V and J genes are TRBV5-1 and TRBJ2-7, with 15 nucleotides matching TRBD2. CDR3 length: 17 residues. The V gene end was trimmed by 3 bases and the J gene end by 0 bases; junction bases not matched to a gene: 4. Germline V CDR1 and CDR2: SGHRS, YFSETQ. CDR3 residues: CASSSGLAGGSSYEQYF. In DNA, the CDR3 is TGCGCCAGCAGCTCGGGACTAGCGGGGGGATCCTCCTACGAGCAGTACTTC.

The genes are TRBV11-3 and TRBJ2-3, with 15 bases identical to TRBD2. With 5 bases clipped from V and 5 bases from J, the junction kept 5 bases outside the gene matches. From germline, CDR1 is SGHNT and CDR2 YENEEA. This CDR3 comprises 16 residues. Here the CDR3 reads CASSPGLAGGEDTQYF. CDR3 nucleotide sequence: TGTGCCAGCAGCCCGGGACTAGCGGGAGGAGAAGATACGCAGTATTTT.